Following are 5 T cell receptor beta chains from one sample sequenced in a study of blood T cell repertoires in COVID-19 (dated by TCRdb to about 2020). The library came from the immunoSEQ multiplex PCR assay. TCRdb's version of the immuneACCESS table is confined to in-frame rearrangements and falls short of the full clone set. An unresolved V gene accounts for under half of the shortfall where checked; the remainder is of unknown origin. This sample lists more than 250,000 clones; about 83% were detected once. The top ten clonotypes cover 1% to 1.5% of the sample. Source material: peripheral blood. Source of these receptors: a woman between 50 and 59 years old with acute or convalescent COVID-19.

CDR3 amino acids: CASSLYVGQTPLHF. DNA for the CDR3: TGTGCCAGCAGCTTATATGTGGGACAGACACCCCTCCACTTT. The gene calls are TRBV7-9 and TRBJ1-6; 7 positions agree with TRBD1. Unmatched junction bases numbered 6, after V lost 2 bases and J lost 11 bases. Germline V gives CDR1 SEHNR, CDR2 FQNEAQ (reference sequence). This CDR3 region has 14 residues.

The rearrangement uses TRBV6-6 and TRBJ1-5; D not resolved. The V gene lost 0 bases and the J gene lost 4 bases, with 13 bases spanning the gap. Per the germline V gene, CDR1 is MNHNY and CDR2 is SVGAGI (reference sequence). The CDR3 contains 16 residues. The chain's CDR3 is CASSYSRGGRNQPQHF. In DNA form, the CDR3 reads TGTGCCAGCAGTTACTCGAGAGGAGGGAGGAATCAGCCCCAGCATTTT.

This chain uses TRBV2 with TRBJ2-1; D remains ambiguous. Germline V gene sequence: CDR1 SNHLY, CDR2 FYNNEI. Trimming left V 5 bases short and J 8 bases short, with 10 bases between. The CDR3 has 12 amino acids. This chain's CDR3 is CASSTDTYEQFF. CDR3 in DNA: TGTGCCAGCAGTACAGATACATATGAGCAGTTCTTC.

The DNA for the CDR3 is TGTGCCAGCAGTGGGGGAGGGGCCTCCAAAAACATTCAGTACTTC. Translation: CASSGGGASKNIQYF. The gene calls are TRBV2 and TRBJ2-4, with 7 bases lining up with TRBD2. The V segment lost 4 bases and the J segment 2 bases; nucleotides outside the gene matches: 5. Germline CDR1 reads SNHLY; CDR2 reads FYNNEI. The CDR3 totals 15 residues.

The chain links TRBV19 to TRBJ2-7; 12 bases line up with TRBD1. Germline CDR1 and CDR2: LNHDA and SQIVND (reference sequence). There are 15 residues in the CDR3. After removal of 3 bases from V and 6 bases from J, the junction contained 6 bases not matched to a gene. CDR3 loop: CASSIPGTGGSEQYF. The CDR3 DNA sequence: TGTGCCAGTAGTATCCCCGGGACAGGGGGCTCCGAGCAGTACTTC. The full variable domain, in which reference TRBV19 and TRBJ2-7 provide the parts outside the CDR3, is DGGITQSPKYLFRKEGQNVTLSCEQNLNHDAMYWYRQDPGQGLRLIYYSQIVNDFQKGDIAEGYSVSREKKESFPLTVTSAQKNPTAFYLCASSIPGTGGSEQYFGPGTRLTVT.